This entry is about one T cell receptor (beta chain). This entry belongs to a study of blood T cell repertoires in COVID-19. Across the whole study: Samples of COVID-19 (acute and convalescent) were obtained from the United States, Italy and Spain. PBMCs, B-cell-depleted T cells, or T cells were the source of the cDNA or gDNA that made up the material.

Germline V gene data show CDR1 as SGHTS and CDR2 as YDEGEE. This CDR3 contains 13 residues. The V gene lost 1 base and the J gene lost 5 bases, with 7 bases spanning the gap. In the authors' workflow: Nucleated cell counts were estimated from reference gene primer amplification. Assay used: immunoSEQ multiplex PCR; TCRdb lists only in-frame clones, some missing. The DNA was the basis for D and trimming; V, J and clone size are from that table. Here the sample spans 160,000 or so clones, 82% being singletons. Participants, 18 to 89 years old, spanned approximately 26 US areas. Input material: PBMCs or T cells enriched from blood (not recorded which). The TCR sequence derives from a man aged 60 to 69 who had recovered from COVID-19. The chain uses TRBV5-8 and TRBJ1-5; D unclear. The chain's CDR3 is CASSLSRDQPQHF. The CDR3 DNA is TGTGCCAGCAGCTTGTCTCGCGATCAGCCCCAGCATTTT.